This T cell receptor beta chain derives from a study of cytomegalovirus exposure and HLA in healthy donors. Regarding the study as a whole: There were some public TCRs occurring in many donors, but most TCR sequences were rare. Prediction of most subjects' HLA-A and HLA-B alleles by TCR beta sequences was reportedly accurate.

There are a few counts of this clone. Its antigen is currently unknown. J gave up 1 base and V 5 bases, and 11 bases lay outside the gene matches. The CDR3 spans 16 residues. The germline V gene has CDR1 LNHDA and CDR2 SQIVND (reference sequence). The primer mix had 60 Vbeta and 13 Jbeta primers. This table comes from immunoSEQ multiplex PCR, and its TCRdb copy is limited to in-frame clones, with some not included. The profile shows about 130,000 clones, roughly three quarters of them singletons. The genes are TRBV19 and TRBJ2-7; 7 positions match TRBD1. The clonotype was recovered from a man aged 25 to 40 in good health and CMV-seropositive. Sequences were obtained from PBMCs. The CDR3 region is CASSETGATISYEQYF. CDR3 DNA sequence: TGTGCCAGTAGTGAAACAGGGGCTACGATATCCTACGAGCAGTACTTC.